This T cell receptor beta chain was recovered during a study of blood T cell repertoires in COVID-19. Turning to the study itself: Specimens from acute and convalescent COVID-19 originated in the United States, Italy and Spain.

Methods used by the authors: Estimation of nucleated cell counts was performed using reference gene primer amplification. The method was immunoSEQ multiplex PCR; TCRdb's version includes in-frame clones alone and lacks a portion of them. Clone size and V and J calls were adopted from that table, with D and trimming inferred from the DNA. The table shows some 130,000 clones, with around 89% occurring only once. This CDR3 region has 14 residues. V lost 5 bases, J lost 4 bases, and 15 bases lay in between. CDR1 SGHTA and CDR2 FQGNSA come from the germline V gene. The chain employs TRBV7-2 and TRBJ2-7; no clear D. Source material: peripheral blood. This TCR was sampled from a man aged 50-59 years with acute or convalescent COVID-19. CDR3 sequence reads: CASSPRLTYYEQYF. CDR3 in DNA: TGTGCCAGCAGCCCCCGCCTCACCTATTACGAGCAGTACTTC. The variable domain in full, with the rest retrieved from reference TRBV7-2 and TRBJ2-7, is GAGVSQSPSNKVTEKGKDVELRCDPISGHTALYWYRQSLGQGLEFLIYFQGNSAPDKSGLPSDRFSAERTGGSVSTLTIQRTQQEDSAVYLCASSPRLTYYEQYFGPGTRLTVT.